Reported below is one T cell receptor (beta chain). Antigen specificity is unknown. The sample comes from a study of shared clonotypes between healthy human individuals. Points from the study as a whole: Sampling involved blood alone; tissue repertoires likely differ. The diversity represented, both genetic and in exposure history, was limited by few donors.

V was clipped by 2 bases and J by 9 bases, with 13 bases between them. Germline V gene data show CDR1 as MGHRA and CDR2 as YSYEKL. The CDR3 consists of 13 residues. The sequencing of unsorted PBMC DNA took place on ten immunoSEQ deep assay plates. Assay used: immunoSEQ multiplex PCR; TCRdb lists only in-frame clones, some missing. The repertoire holds about 480,000 clones, with about three quarters as singletons. Sample: PBMCs. The TCR originated in a woman between 40 and 50 years old in good health. Some clones in this sample may be carry-over from other donors' samples. This rearrangement joins TRBV4-1 to TRBJ1-1; D is ambiguous. CDR3 protein: CASSQRDGFKAFF. The CDR3 DNA reads TGCGCCAGCAGCCAACGTGACGGTTTCAAAGCTTTCTTT.